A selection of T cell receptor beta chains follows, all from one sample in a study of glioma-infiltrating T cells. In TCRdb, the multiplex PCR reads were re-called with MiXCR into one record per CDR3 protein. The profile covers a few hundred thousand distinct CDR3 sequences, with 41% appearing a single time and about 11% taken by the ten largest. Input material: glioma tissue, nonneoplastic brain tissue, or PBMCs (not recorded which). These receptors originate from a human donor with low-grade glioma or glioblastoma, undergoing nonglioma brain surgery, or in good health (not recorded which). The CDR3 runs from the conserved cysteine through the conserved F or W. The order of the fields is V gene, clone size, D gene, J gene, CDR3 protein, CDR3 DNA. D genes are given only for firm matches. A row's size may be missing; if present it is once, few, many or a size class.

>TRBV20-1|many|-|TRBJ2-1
CSARALGEFF
TGCAGTGCTAGAGCCCTGGGTGAGTTCTTC
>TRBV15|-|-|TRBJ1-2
CAASREAGDYGYTF
TGTGCCGCCAGCAGAGAAGCAGGGGACTATGGCTACACCTTC
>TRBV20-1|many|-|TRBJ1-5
CSANSRDGQPQHF
TGCAGTGCTAATTCTAGGGATGGCCAGCCCCAGCATTTT
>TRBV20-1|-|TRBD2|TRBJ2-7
CSGTSGALRSYEQYF
TGCAGTGGGACTAGCGGGGCCCTCCGCTCCTACGAGCAGTACTTC
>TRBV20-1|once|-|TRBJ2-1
CSASLSEYNEQFF
TGCAGTGCTAGCTTGTCGGAGTACAATGAGCAGTTCTTC
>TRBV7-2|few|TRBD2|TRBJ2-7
CASSLTWSGALLHEQYF
TGTGCCAGCAGCTTAACGTGGAGCGGGGCCCTACTCCACGAGCAGTACTTC
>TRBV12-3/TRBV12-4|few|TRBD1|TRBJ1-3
CAGQGNSGNTIYF
TGTGCCGGACAGGGTAACTCTGGAAACACCATATATTTT
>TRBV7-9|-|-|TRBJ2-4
CASSLTSQGSIQHF
TGCGCCAGCAGCCTTACTAGCCAGGGAAGCATTCAGCACTTC
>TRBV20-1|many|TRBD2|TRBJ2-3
CSARDPRLAGGLADTQYF
TGCAGTGCTAGAGATCCCCGGCTAGCGGGAGGGTTAGCAGATACGCAGTATTTT
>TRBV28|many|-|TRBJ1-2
CASSFGQYGYTF
TGTGCCAGCAGTTTTGGCCAGTATGGCTACACCTTC
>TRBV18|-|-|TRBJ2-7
CASQPPGSYEQYF
TGTGCCAGCCAACCCCCAGGGTCCTACGAGCAGTACTTC
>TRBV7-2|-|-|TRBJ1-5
CASGQGPQPQHF
TGTGCCAGCGGTCAGGGGCCTCAGCCCCAGCATTTT
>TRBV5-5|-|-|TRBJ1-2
CASSSRGFYGYTF
TGTGCCAGCAGCTCCCGTGGTTTCTATGGCTACACCTTC
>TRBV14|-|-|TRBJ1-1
CASSPLRMQAAEAFF
TGTGCCAGCAGCCCACTCCGGATGCAGGCGGCTGAAGCTTTCTTT
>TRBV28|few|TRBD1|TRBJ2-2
CASRPGQGRTGELFF
TGTGCCAGCAGGCCCGGACAGGGGAGGACCGGGGAGCTGTTTTTT
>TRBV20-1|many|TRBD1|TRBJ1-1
CSARDRTGNTEAFF
TGCAGTGCTAGGGATCGGACAGGGAACACTGAAGCTTTCTTT
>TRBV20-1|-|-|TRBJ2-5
CSARDRGKETQYF
TGCAGTGCTAGAGATAGAGGAAAAGAGACCCAGTACTTC
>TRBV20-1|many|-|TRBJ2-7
CSASTPGDYEQYF
TGCAGTGCTAGTACCCCAGGGGACTACGAGCAGTACTTC
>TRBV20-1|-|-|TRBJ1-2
CSARTTVRNPYGYTF
TGCAGTGCTAGAACGACAGTCCGAAACCCCTATGGCTACACCTTC
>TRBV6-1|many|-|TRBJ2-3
CASTPRTDTQYF
TGTGCCAGCACCCCCCGCACAGATACGCAGTATTTT
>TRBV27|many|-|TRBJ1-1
CASSLLSPHGDTEAFF
TGTGCCAGCAGTTTATTATCCCCTCATGGGGACACTGAAGCTTTCTTT
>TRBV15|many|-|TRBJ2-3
CATSRDNPGANTDTQYF
TGTGCCACCAGCAGAGATAACCCAGGGGCGAACACAGATACGCAGTATTTT
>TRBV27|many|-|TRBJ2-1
CASSPLRENEQFF
TGTGCCAGCAGCCCACTCCGGGAGAATGAGCAGTTCTTC
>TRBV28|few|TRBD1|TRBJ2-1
CATKTGTGGDEQFF
TGTGCCACCAAGACCGGGACAGGGGGCGATGAGCAGTTCTTC
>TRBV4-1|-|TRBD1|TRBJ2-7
CASSQGPGQGSYEQYF
TGCGCCAGCAGCCAAGGCCCGGGACAGGGTTCGTACGAGCAGTACTTC
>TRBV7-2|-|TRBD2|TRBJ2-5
CASSLLTSGRETQYF
TGTGCCAGCAGCTTACTGACTAGCGGGAGAGAGACCCAGTACTTC
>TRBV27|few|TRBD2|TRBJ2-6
CASSFVAGGYGANVLTF
TGTGCCAGCAGTTTTGTAGCGGGAGGGTATGGGGCCAACGTCCTGACTTTC
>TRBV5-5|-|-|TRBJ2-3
CASRLYSTDTQYF
TGTGCCAGCAGATTGTATAGCACAGATACGCAGTATTTT
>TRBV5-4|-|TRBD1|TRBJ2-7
CASSLGQGTEQYF
TGTGCCAGCAGCTTGGGACAGGGGACGGAGCAGTACTTC